These T cell receptor beta chains were read from a single sample in a study of shared clonotypes between healthy human individuals. The repertoire was sequenced with immunoSEQ multiplex PCR; TCRdb's copy has only in-frame clones and lacks some. The sample has about 2.3 million clones; around 90% are singletons. Sample: naive CD4+ T cells from PBMCs. The receptors come from a man younger than 30 in good health. Some clones in this sample may be carry-over from other donors' samples. CDR3s include the opening cysteine and the closing phenylalanine or tryptophan. A D gene is named only where the DNA matches it firmly. Not all rows give a size; the values are once, few, many and, for expanded clones, a class.

d_call | clone_size | j_call | v_call | cdr3_aa | cdr3_nt
NA | NA | TRBJ2-7 | TRBV6-1 | CASSGRGGKRQEQYF | TGTGCCAGCAGTGGCCGTGGAGGGAAGCGGCAGGAGCAGTACTTC
NA | NA | TRBJ1-1 | TRBV5-4 | CASSLGSSNTEAFF | TGTGCCAGCAGCTTGGGGAGCAGTAACACTGAAGCTTTCTTT
TRBD2 | once | TRBJ2-3 | TRBV29-1 | CSVRMTSGSADTQYF | TGCAGCGTTAGGATGACTAGCGGGAGTGCAGATACGCAGTATTTT
NA | NA | TRBJ2-3 | TRBV10-3 | CAPLCRTDTQYF | TGTGCCCCCCTGTGTCGCACAGATACGCAGTATTTT
NA | NA | TRBJ2-7 | TRBV28 | CASSPPPRYEQYF | TGTGCCAGCAGTCCCCCCCCGAGATACGAGCAGTACTTC
NA | NA | TRBJ1-5 | TRBV27 | CASSSREPSNQPQHF | TGTGCCAGCAGTTCACGGGAGCCTAGCAATCAGCCCCAGCATTTT
NA | NA | TRBJ2-1 | TRBV2 | CASSVIVEQFF | TGTGCCAGCAGTGTGATCGTGGAGCAGTTCTTC
NA | NA | TRBJ1-2 | TRBV18 | CASSPRREDYSYTF | TGTGCCAGCTCACCACGCAGGGAGGACTATAGCTACACCTTC
TRBD2 | NA | TRBJ2-2 | TRBV14 | CASSLAGGTGELFF | TGTGCCAGCAGCCTCGCGGGGGGAACCGGGGAGCTGTTTTTT
TRBD1 | NA | TRBJ1-1 | TRBV9 | CASSVVEGGGTEAFF | TGTGCCAGCAGCGTAGTAGAAGGGGGCGGGACTGAAGCTTTCTTT
TRBD2 | NA | TRBJ2-5 | TRBV5-1 | CASSLESSGGARTQYF | TGCGCCAGCAGCTTGGAGTCTAGCGGGGGTGCGAGGACCCAGTACTTC
NA | NA | TRBJ2-2 | TRBV9 | CASSVFGTPDTGELFF | TGTGCCAGCAGCGTCTTTGGGACCCCGGACACCGGGGAGCTGTTTTTT
TRBD1 | NA | TRBJ1-2 | TRBV2 | CASSRGQTNYGYTF | TGTGCCAGCAGTCGGGGACAGACTAACTATGGCTACACCTTC
NA | NA | TRBJ2-7 | TRBV20-1 | CSHSALYEQYF | TGCAGTCACAGTGCACTCTACGAGCAGTACTTC
NA | NA | TRBJ2-5 | TRBV4-3 | CASSQHLSHRETQYF | TGCGCCAGCAGCCAGCATCTTAGTCACCGAGAGACCCAGTACTTC
NA | NA | TRBJ2-7 | TRBV7-2 | CASSFWAGSSYEQYF | TGTGCCAGCAGCTTTTGGGCAGGGAGCTCCTACGAGCAGTACTTC
TRBD2 | NA | TRBJ2-7 | TRBV6-5 | CASSYFSGGEQYF | TGTGCCAGCAGTTACTTCTCGGGGGGAGAGCAGTACTTC
NA | NA | TRBJ2-3 | TRBV5-4 | CASSSDLSSTDTQYF | TGTGCCAGCAGCTCCGACTTGTCTAGCACAGATACGCAGTATTTT
NA | NA | TRBJ2-2 | TRBV21-1 | CASSKGPLAASNTGELFF | TGTGCCAGCAGCAAAGGTCCGCTAGCGGCCTCGAACACCGGGGAGCTGTTTTTT
NA | NA | TRBJ1-2 | TRBV2 | CASSSDSPSLSGYTF | TGTGCCAGCAGCTCCGACAGCCCATCTCTTAGTGGCTACACCTTC
TRBD2 | NA | TRBJ2-7 | TRBV5-1 | CASSLGGSSGSYEQYF | TGCGCCAGCAGCTTGGGGGGATCTAGCGGCTCCTACGAGCAGTACTTC
NA | once | TRBJ1-2 | TRBV11-2 | CASSLGAGRGYTF | TGTGCCAGCAGCTTAGGGGCAGGACGGGGCTACACCTTC
TRBD1 | NA | TRBJ1-2 | TRBV4-1 | CASSPGTVSLRGYGYTF | TGCGCCAGCAGTCCCGGGACAGTAAGCCTCCGGGGCTATGGCTACACCTTC